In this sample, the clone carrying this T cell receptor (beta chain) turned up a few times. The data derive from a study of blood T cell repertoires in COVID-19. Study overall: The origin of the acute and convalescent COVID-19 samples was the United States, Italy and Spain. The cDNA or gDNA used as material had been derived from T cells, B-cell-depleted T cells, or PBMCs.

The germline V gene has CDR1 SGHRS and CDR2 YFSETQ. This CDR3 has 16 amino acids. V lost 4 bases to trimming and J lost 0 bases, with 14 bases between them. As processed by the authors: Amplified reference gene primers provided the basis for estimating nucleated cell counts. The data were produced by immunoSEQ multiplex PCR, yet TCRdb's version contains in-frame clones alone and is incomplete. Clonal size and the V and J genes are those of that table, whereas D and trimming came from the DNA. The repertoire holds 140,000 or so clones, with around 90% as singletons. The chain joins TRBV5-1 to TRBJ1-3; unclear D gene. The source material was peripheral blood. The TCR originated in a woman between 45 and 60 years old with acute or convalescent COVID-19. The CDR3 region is CASSTSDLSSGNTIYF. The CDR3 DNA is TGCGCCAGCAGCACTTCTGATCTGAGCTCTGGAAACACCATATATTTT.